Presented here are 7 T cell receptor beta chains from one specimen sequenced in a study of spatial heterogeneity in lung cancer (dated by TCRdb to about 2019). The time point label corresponds to: sample taken at primary tumor resection. Without any cell sorting, TCR sequencing was performed on whole RNA extracted either from tumor and nontumor lung tissue or from cryopreserved PBMC samples. The method behind the library was 5' RACE. The run used a NextSeq 500. TCRdb's own reprocessing of the public reads used fastp at Q25 and MiXCR and kept productive beta chains. Identical CDR3 protein sequences are pooled into one entry, listed with their most common genes and DNA. The sample data list about 12,000 distinct CDR3 sequences, and 5.5% to 8% of these were observed just once. The ten top clones hold around a tenth of the sample. The sequencing used normal lung tissue next to the tumor, collected at surgery. The receptors originated from a male donor with early-stage non-small cell lung cancer.

This clonotype was counted many times. As an off-target read in a library built for alpha chains, this beta chain has a frequency of little significance. The genes are TRBV20-1 and TRBJ2-5, with 9 bases that match TRBD2. V dropped 5 bases and J dropped 2; count of bases not matched to a gene: 6. The length of the CDR3 is 14 residues. CDR1 and CDR2 (germline): DFQATT, SNEGSKA (reference sequence). CDR3 amino acids: CSAPGLASQETQYF. In DNA form, the CDR3 reads TGCAGTGCTCCCGGACTAGCGTCACAAGAGACCCAGTACTTC.

In this sample, this clonotype turned up many times. This beta chain lies outside the target of a library built for alpha chains; its clone size means little. The chain is built from TRBV5-4 and TRBJ1-1; D is unclear. Between the trimmed V and J ends, which lost 0 bases and 1 base, there was a span of 7 bases. CDR1 is SGHNT and CDR2 is YYREEE in the germline V gene (reference sequence). CDR3 size: 14 residues. CDR3 region: CASSLEPGNTEAFF. The CDR3 DNA reads TGTGCCAGCAGCTTGGAACCAGGGAACACTGAAGCTTTCTTT.

This clonotype was seen at least ten times. This beta chain is a stray read from a library made for alpha chains; its abundance is not meaningful. This chain joins TRBV6-2 or TRBV6-3 and TRBJ1-1; D is unclear. With 7 bases removed from V and 4 bases from J, the gap between germline ends came to 7 bases. Germline loops: CDR1 MNHEY, CDR2 SVGEGT. The CDR3 is 11 amino acids. CDR3 sequence (DNA): TGTGCCAGCACCCAAGGCACTGAAGCTTTCTTT. Its protein is CASTQGTEAFF.

The table lists this clonotype with many counts. With the library built for alpha chains, this beta chain is off target and its frequency is not meaningful. The chain joins TRBV5-1 to TRBJ2-1, with no clear D. Trimming removed 4 bases from V and 8 bases from J, with 10 bases in between. The CDR3 sequence is 12 residues long. CDR1 is SGHRS, CDR2 YFSETQ, per germline. CDR3 loop: CASSPPGDEQFF. The DNA of the CDR3 is TGCGCCAGCAGCCCGCCTGGGGATGAGCAGTTCTTC.

Ten or more counts support this clonotype. A library prepared for alpha chains yielded this beta chain as an off-target read; its size is of little meaning. The rearrangement joins TRBV7-9 to TRBJ2-7, with 10 bases identical to TRBD2. This CDR3 contains 16 residues. With V trimmed by 5 bases and J by 1 base, 8 bases remained unmatched. Germline assignment: CDR1 SEHNR and CDR2 FQNEAQ (reference sequence). Here the CDR3 DNA reads TGTGCCAGCAGCCATCCCCGGACTAGCGGATCCTACGAGCAGTACTTC. Its translation is CASSHPRTSGSYEQYF.

This clonotype came up many times. The library was prepared for alpha chains; this beta chain is a stray read, so its frequency means little. The J gene is TRBJ2-7, the V gene TRBV19; D gene unclear. V shed 2 bases and J shed 2 bases, with 16 bases lying between them. Germline assignment: CDR1 LNHDA and CDR2 SQIVND (reference sequence). The CDR3 consists of 16 residues. CDR3 residues: CASSISLAATAYEQYF. The CDR3 DNA sequence: TGTGCCAGTAGTATATCCCTGGCTGCAACCGCCTACGAGCAGTACTTC.

This clonotype was seen at least ten times. Within a library made for alpha chains, this beta chain is off target, and its count is uninformative. V is TRBV2 and J is TRBJ2-1, with 9 bases fitting TRBD2. Germline V gene lookup returns CDR1 SNHLY and CDR2 FYNNEI. The CDR3 has 15 residues. V lost 2 bases to trimming and J lost 6 bases; unmatched junction nucleotides: 5. Written as DNA, the CDR3 is TGTGCCAGCAGTGAATTAGCGGGAGAAGCCAATGAGCAGTTCTTC. It codes for CASSELAGEANEQFF.